The clone carrying this T cell receptor (beta chain) showed up just once. Clones were read by immunoSEQ multiplex PCR, and TCRdb kept only the in-frame ones, dropping some. The sample shows around 200,000 clones, 65% to 90% of them seen only once. The data were obtained in a study of blood T cell repertoires in COVID-19. V was cut by 6 bases and J by 6 bases, with 15 bases left in between. Germline V CDR1 and CDR2: MDHEN, SYDVKM. The length of the CDR3 is 13 residues. The receptor's source is an older man with acute or convalescent COVID-19. The sample consisted of peripheral blood. The chain carries TRBV28 and TRBJ2-7; maybe TRBD2 (6 bases). Here the CDR3 DNA reads TGTGCCAGCAGGAGTGGAGGGTACGGCGAGCAGTACTTC. This encodes CASRSGGYGEQYF.